The T cell receptor (beta chain) under discussion was sequenced for a study of T-cell memory formation after mild COVID-19. General study results and limits: Of the contracting clones, CD4+ ones lay mainly in CM and EM, and CD8+ ones in EMRA. Memory sampled before infection contained some responding clones, suggesting cross-reactive memory joined.

Worth noting for this clonotype: The antigen is undetermined.

Per the germline V gene, CDR1 is SQVTM and CDR2 is ANQGSEA. V gave up 0 bases and J gave up 4 bases; unmatched junction bases: 6. The CDR3 covers 15 residues. Researchers used 5'RACE with constant-segment primers to make TCR alpha and TCR beta cDNA libraries that carry sample barcodes and UMIs. TCRdb re-called the 5' RACE reads with MiXCR, one entry per CDR3 protein. The sample has a few hundred thousand distinct CDR3 sequences; 15% to 20% are singletons. This chain links TRBV29-1 with TRBJ2-3; 8 bases are shared with TRBD1. This sequence originates from a man aged 18 to 30 who had mild COVID-19 (a few samples of this study predate the infection). Cell type and time point are not known. Material: PBMCs or a T cell subset sorted from them (not recorded which). The CDR3 spells CSVEEGRGRPDTQYF. The CDR3 region has the DNA TGCAGCGTTGAAGAAGGCAGGGGGCGCCCAGATACGCAGTATTTT.